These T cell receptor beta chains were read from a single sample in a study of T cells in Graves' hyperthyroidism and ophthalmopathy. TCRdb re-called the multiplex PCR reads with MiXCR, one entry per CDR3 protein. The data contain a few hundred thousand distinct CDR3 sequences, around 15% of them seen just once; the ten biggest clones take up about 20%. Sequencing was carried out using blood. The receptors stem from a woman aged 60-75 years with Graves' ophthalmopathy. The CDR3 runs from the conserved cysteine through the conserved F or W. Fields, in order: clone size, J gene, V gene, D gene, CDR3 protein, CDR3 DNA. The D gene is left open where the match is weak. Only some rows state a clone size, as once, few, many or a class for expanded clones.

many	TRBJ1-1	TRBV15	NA	CATSVQGGTEAFF	TGTGCCACCAGCGTACAGGGTGGCACTGAAGCTTTCTTT
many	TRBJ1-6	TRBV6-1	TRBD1	CASSSPTRGNNSPLHF	TGTGCCAGCAGTTCGCCGACCAGGGGGAATAATTCACCCCTCCACTTT
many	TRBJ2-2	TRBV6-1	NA	CASSGSNTGELFF	TGTGCCAGCAGTGGGTCGAACACCGGGGAGCTGTTTTTT
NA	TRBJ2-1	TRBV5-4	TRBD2	CASSHRSSGRWNEQFF	TGTGCCAGCAGCCACCGCTCTAGCGGGAGGTGGAATGAGCAGTTCTTC
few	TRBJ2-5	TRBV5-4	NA	CASSEGGLGETQYF	TGTGCCAGCAGCGAGGGGGGGCTCGGAGAGACCCAGTACTTC
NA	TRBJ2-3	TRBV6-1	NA	CASSPLTGKDTQYF	TGTGCCAGCAGTCCACTGACAGGAAAAGATACGCAGTATTTT
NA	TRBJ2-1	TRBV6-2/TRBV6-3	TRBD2	CASNPGTSGATEFF	TGTGCCAGCAACCCAGGGACTAGCGGGGCGACGGAGTTCTTC
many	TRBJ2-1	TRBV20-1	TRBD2	CSARGRGAPSYNEQFF	TGCAGTGCTAGAGGGCGGGGGGCTCCCTCCTACAATGAGCAGTTCTTC
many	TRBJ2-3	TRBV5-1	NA	CASSLFWESSTDTQYF	TGCGCCAGCAGCTTGTTTTGGGAGTCAAGCACAGATACGCAGTATTTT
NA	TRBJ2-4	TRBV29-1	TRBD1	CSVGTGVNIQYF	TGCAGCGTAGGGACAGGGGTTAACATTCAGTACTTC
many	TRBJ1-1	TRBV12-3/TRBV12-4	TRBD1	CASSPGTGMIEAFF	TGTGCCAGCAGTCCCGGGACAGGAATGATTGAAGCTTTCTTT
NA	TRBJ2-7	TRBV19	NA	CASSTRQGGSYEQYF	TGTGCCAGTAGTACCCGACAGGGAGGCTCCTACGAGCAGTACTTC
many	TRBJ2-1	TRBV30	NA	CAWSVPGVAYNEQFF	TGTGCCTGGAGTGTACCCGGAGTAGCCTACAATGAGCAGTTCTTC
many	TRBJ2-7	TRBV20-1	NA	CSARDLGLASGEQYF	TGCAGTGCTAGAGATTTGGGCCTAGCGTCTGGGGAGCAGTACTTC
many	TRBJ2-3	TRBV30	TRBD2	CAWSPAGATSTDTQYF	TGTGCCTGGAGCCCAGCGGGAGCGACCTCCACAGATACGCAGTATTTT
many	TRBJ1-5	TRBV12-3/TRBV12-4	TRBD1	CASSVSQGQNQPQHF	TGTGCCAGCAGTGTGTCACAGGGGCAGAATCAGCCCCAGCATTTT
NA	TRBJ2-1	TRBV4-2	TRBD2	CASSQEAGVSNEQFF	TGTGCCAGCAGCCAAGAGGCGGGAGTTAGTAATGAGCAGTTCTTC
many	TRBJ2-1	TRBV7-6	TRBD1	CASSLGAGTGNGNEQFF	TGTGCCAGCAGCTTAGGAGCCGGGACAGGGAACGGCAATGAGCAGTTCTTC
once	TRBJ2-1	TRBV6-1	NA	CASRGQAGSHEQFF	TGTGCCAGCCGGGGCCAGGCCGGGTCCCATGAGCAGTTCTTC
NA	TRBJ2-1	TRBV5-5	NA	CASSLISPSHEQFF	TGTGCCAGCAGCTTGATCTCGCCGTCCCATGAGCAGTTCTTC
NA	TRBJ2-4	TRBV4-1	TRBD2	CASSQGLAGGVAKNIQYF	TGCGCCAGCAGCCAGGGACTAGCGGGAGGTGTGGCCAAAAACATTCAGTACTTC
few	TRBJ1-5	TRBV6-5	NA	CASSFQQISNQPQHF	TGTGCCAGCAGTTTCCAACAAATTAGCAATCAGCCCCAGCATTTT
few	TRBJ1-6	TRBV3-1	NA	CASSQLPKESSYNSPLHF	TGTGCCAGCAGCCAACTACCAAAAGAAAGCTCCTATAATTCACCCCTCCACTTT
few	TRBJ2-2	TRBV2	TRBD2	CASSPLAGVSTGELFF	TGTGCCAGCAGTCCCTTAGCGGGAGTGAGCACCGGGGAGCTGTTTTTT
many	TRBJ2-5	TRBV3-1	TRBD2	CASSQGTSQETQYF	TGTGCCAGCAGCCAAGGGACTAGCCAAGAGACCCAGTACTTC
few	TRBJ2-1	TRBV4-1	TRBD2	CASSQVRAGGNNEQFF	TGCGCCAGCAGCCAAGTTAGAGCGGGAGGGAACAATGAGCAGTTCTTC
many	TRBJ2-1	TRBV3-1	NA	CASSLLLDEQFF	TGTGCCAGCAGCTTACTTCTGGATGAGCAGTTCTTC
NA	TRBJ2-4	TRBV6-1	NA	CASSDRIQGHIQYF	TGTGCCAGCAGTGATAGGATCCAGGGACACATTCAGTACTTC
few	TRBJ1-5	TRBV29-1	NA	CSALDVGGQPQHF	TGCAGCGCCCTCGACGTGGGGGGTCAGCCCCAGCATTTT
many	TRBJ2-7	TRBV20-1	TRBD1	CSAPGTGKTYEQYF	TGCAGTGCTCCCGGGACAGGAAAAACCTACGAGCAGTACTTC
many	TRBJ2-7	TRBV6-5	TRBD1	CASSYSGQADEQYF	TGTGCCAGCAGTTACTCGGGACAGGCGGACGAGCAGTACTTC
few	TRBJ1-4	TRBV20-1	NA	CSAGPSGGEKLFF	TGCAGTGCAGGGCCTTCGGGTGGCGAAAAACTGTTTTTT
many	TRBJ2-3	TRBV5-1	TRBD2	CASSLGPASGGTDTQYF	TGCGCCAGCAGCTTGGGCCCGGCAAGCGGGGGCACAGATACGCAGTATTTT
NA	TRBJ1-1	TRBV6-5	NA	CASSYAGSNTEAFF	TGTGCCAGCAGTTACGCCGGATCGAACACTGAAGCTTTCTTT
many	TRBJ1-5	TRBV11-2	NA	CASSFPGPRQPQHF	TGTGCCAGCAGCTTTCCGGGGCCCCGGCAGCCCCAGCATTTT
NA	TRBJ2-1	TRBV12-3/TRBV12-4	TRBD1	CASTQGQDRYNEQFF	TGTGCCAGCACCCAGGGACAGGACCGTTACAATGAGCAGTTCTTC
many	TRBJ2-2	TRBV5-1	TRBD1	CASSLEGAHDTGELFF	TGCGCCAGCAGCTTGGAGGGGGCGCATGACACCGGGGAGCTGTTTTTT
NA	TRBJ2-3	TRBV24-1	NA	CTTSGDSVDTDTQYF	TGTACCACCAGCGGGGACAGTGTTGACACAGATACGCAGTATTTT
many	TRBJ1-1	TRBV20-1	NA	CSAILRVDTEAFF	TGCAGTGCTATCCTTAGGGTGGACACTGAAGCTTTCTTT
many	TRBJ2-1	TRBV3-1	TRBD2	CASSQDRLAGAYNEQFF	TGTGCCAGCAGCCAGGACCGACTAGCGGGGGCCTACAATGAGCAGTTCTTC
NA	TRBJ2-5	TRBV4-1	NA	CASSQGLHQETQYF	TGCGCCAGCAGCCAAGGGTTACACCAAGAGACCCAGTACTTC
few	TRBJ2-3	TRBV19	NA	CASTERLSTDTQYF	TGTGCCAGTACCGAGCGGCTTAGCACAGATACGCAGTATTTT
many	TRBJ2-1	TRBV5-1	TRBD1	CASSWGDRLGDEQFF	TGCGCCAGCAGCTGGGGGGACAGGCTAGGGGATGAGCAGTTCTTC
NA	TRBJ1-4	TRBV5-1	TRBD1	CTSRQGTANEKLFF	TGCACCAGCAGGCAGGGGACAGCAAATGAAAAACTGTTTTTT
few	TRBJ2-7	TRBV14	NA	CASSQGPLGAYEQYF	TGTGCCAGCAGCCAAGGCCCACTAGGAGCTTACGAGCAGTACTTC
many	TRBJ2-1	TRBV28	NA	CVVDEQFF	TGTGTCGTCGATGAGCAGTTCTTC
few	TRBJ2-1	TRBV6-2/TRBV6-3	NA	CASRLDTDYNNEQFF	TGTGCCAGCAGGTTGGACACTGACTACAACAATGAGCAGTTCTTC
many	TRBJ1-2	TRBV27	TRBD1	CASSAPGQAVYTF	TGTGCCAGCAGTGCACCGGGACAGGCTGTCTACACCTTC
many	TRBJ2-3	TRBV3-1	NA	CASSLIGDTQYF	TGTGCCAGCAGCCTGATTGGGGATACGCAGTATTTT
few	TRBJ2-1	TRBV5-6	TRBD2	CASRSERLAGTYNEQFF	TGTGCCAGCAGGTCGGAACGGCTAGCGGGTACCTACAATGAGCAGTTCTTC
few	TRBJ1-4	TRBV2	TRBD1	CASSFYGTGNSEKLFF	TGTGCCAGCAGTTTTTACGGGACAGGGAATAGCGAAAAACTGTTTTTT
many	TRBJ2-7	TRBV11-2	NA	CASSANQGEQYF	TGTGCCAGCAGCGCTAACCAGGGCGAGCAGTACTTC
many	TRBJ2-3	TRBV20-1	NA	CSARDPEGGTDTQYF	TGCAGTGCTAGAGATCCTGAGGGGGGCACAGATACGCAGTATTTT
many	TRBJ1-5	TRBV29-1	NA	CSVLMVGGNQPQHF	TGCAGCGTCCTCATGGTCGGAGGTAATCAGCCCCAGCATTTT
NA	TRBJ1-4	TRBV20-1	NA	CSAGQQTNEKLFF	TGCAGTGCTGGACAGCAAACTAATGAAAAACTGTTTTTT
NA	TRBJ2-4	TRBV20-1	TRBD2	CSAPTGTSGDRAIQYF	TGCAGTGCTCCTACCGGGACTAGCGGGGATAGGGCCATTCAGTACTTC
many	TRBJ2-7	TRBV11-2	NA	CASSLVFSYEQYF	TGTGCCAGCAGCTTAGTTTTCAGTTACGAGCAGTACTTC